This T cell receptor (beta chain) came from a study of tumor-infiltrating lymphocytes in primary liver carcinoma. Unsorted bulk tissue (20-30 mg) underwent RNA and DNA co-extraction. A constant-region primer primed TCR beta cDNA synthesis from about 550 ng of total RNA. Employing slightly modified ARM-PCR, three nested multiplex PCR rounds were run, and these gave rise to the TCR beta libraries. Forward primers for TRBV1-TRBV30 and a C-beta reverse primer served the first two PCR rounds, at roughly 10 cycles each. Via MiXCR, TCRdb re-called the multiplex PCR reads, giving one row per CDR3 protein. The sample comprises about 97,000 distinct CDR3 sequences, around 71% of which are singletons, and about 12% rests with the top ten. This clonotype has more than one count but fewer than ten. Antigen unknown. Study results and limitations: Relative to blood, tumors carried a significantly larger fraction of the repertoire in their top 250 clones (p = 0.039).

The CDR3 has 13 residues. Germline V CDR1 and CDR2: GTSNPN, SVGIG (reference sequence). The V end lost 0 bases, the J end lost 2 bases, and 5 bases lay between the germline ends. V gene TRBV30 combines with J gene TRBJ1-5; D unclear. Sequencing used liver tumor tissue from sampling region 2. Stated subset: tumor region T2, inferior pole. This receptor was obtained from a woman aged 55-75 years with primary liver carcinoma and hepatitis B virus infection. CDR3 sequence reads: CAWSVNRNQPQHF. In nucleotides, the CDR3 is TGTGCCTGGAGTGTGAACCGCAATCAGCCCCAGCATTTT.